A single sample is the source of the 2 T cell receptor beta chains below, sequenced in a study of Ad26.COV2.S vaccination and SARS-CoV-2 variants. The treatment was: roughly 20 received Ad26.COV2.S at low or high dose, single or two shots; several received placebo; per-sample allocation not given. Sampling occurred on day 63 after the first vaccine or placebo injection. Using immunoSEQ multiplex PCR, the repertoire was profiled, and TCRdb retains in-frame clones only, with some absent. The sample lists 350,000 to 500,000 clones; roughly 88% were seen once. The starting material was peripheral blood, obtained in a trial of Ad26.COV2.S vaccine versus placebo. All receptors come from a person aged 18-60 years who received the Ad26.COV2.S COVID-19 vaccine or a placebo.

This chain joins TRBV6-6 and TRBJ2-5; TRBD2 matches 8 bases. Looked up from germline, CDR1 is MNHNY and CDR2 is SVGAGI (reference sequence). V lost 5 bases and J lost 4; bases outside the gene matches: 9. The CDR3 spans 15 residues. As DNA, the CDR3 is TGTGCCAGCAGTGACGGGGGGGATCATCCAGAGACCCAGTACTTC. Protein product: CASSDGGDHPETQYF.

On this clone itself: Compared with germline, one end of the junction differs, possibly owing to a read error. The genes are TRBV27 and TRBJ2-7, with TRBD2 matching 11 bases. This CDR3 is 16 amino acids long. The germline V gene encodes CDR1 MNHEY and CDR2 SMNVEV (reference sequence). CDR3 bases: TGTGCCAGCAGTCCTCTGCTAGCGGGGGGAACCTACAAGCAGTACTTC. The encoded protein is CASSPLLAGGTYKQYF.